This TCR beta chain was obtained from a study of cytomegalovirus exposure and HLA in healthy donors. Worth noting for this clone: Its ends do not fully match the called genes, so a read error is possible.

Primers: 60 Vbeta forward and 13 Jbeta reverse. TCRdb's copy holds only in-frame clones and misses some; the assay was immunoSEQ multiplex PCR. The table lists more than 140,000 clones, 75% to 80% of them singletons. CDR3 length: 13 residues. Germline V gives CDR1 GTSNPN, CDR2 SVGIG (reference sequence). The V call is TRBV30, the J call TRBJ2-3; tentatively, D is TRBD2 (5 bases). Material: PBMCs. This clonotype was sampled from a male donor in good health and CMV-seronegative. Here the CDR3 reads CAWSVASRDTQYF. DNA of the CDR3: TGTGCCTGGAGTGTAGCTAGCAGAGATACGCAGTATTTT. The whole variable domain, filled in from reference TRBV30 and TRBJ2-3, reads SQTIHQWPATLVQPVGSPLSLECTVEGTSNPNLYWYRQAAGRGLQLLFYSVGIGQISSEVPQNLSASRPQDRQFILSSKKLLLSDSGFYLCAWSVASRDTQYFGPGTRLTVL.